This T cell receptor (beta chain) was sequenced for a study of blood T cell repertoires in COVID-19. Study context: The United States, Italy and Spain provided the acute and convalescent COVID-19 samples. In each case, the material was cDNA or gDNA derived from T cells, B-cell-depleted T cells, or PBMCs.

Profiled with immunoSEQ multiplex PCR; TCRdb holds only in-frame clones, not every one. Here the sample spans approximately 9,600 clones, approximately 90% being singletons. This CDR3 contains 12 residues. Germline lookup yields CDR1 LNHDA and CDR2 SQIVND (reference sequence). Between the trimmed V and J ends, which lost 9 bases and 7 bases, there was a span of 16 bases. This clone showed up just once. The sequence was obtained from a human donor in a cohort sampled during active COVID-19. The rearrangement joins TRBV19 to TRBJ2-7, with D maybe TRBD1 (5 bases). Sequencing used peripheral blood. The DNA of the CDR3 is TGTGCCAGACCCCGTGGTACAGGAGAGCAGTACTTC. This translates into CARPRGTGEQYF. Combining the CDR3 with reference TRBV19 and TRBJ2-7 gives the whole variable domain DGGITQSPKYLFRKEGQNVTLSCEQNLNHDAMYWYRQDPGQGLRLIYYSQIVNDFQKGDIAEGYSVSREKKESFPLTVTSAQKNPTAFYLCARPRGTGEQYFGPGTRLTVT.